This T cell receptor (beta chain) was documented in a study of shared clonotypes between healthy human individuals (dated by TCRdb to 2018 to 2021). Describing the broader study: A few men and a couple of women, aged 18 to 49 years, made up the cohort. Per donor, three plates each were used for CD4 naive and CD4 memory, two for CD8 naive, and one for CD8 memory. To estimate repertoire size and how much clonotype sharing occurs between individuals, the study deeply sequenced the blood TCR repertoires of several healthy adults. Different laboratories and diverse techniques were used to prepare libraries and sequence TCR repertoires, to increase sequencing depth and limit assay-specific biases. Per donor, leukapheresis produced somewhere between about 0.94 and 8.9 billion PBMCs.

Overall results and qualifications from the work: Because the study included a small number of donors, the genetic and exposure-history diversity represented was limited. Across a few donors, roughly 5.1% of naive CD4, 3% to 4% of naive CD8, 2% to 2.5% of memory CD4, and 0.3% to 0.45% of memory CD8 clonotypes were shared. Compared with non-shared clonotypes, clonotypes shared by all four sorted-subset donors had higher generation probabilities. Naive subsets generally had larger estimated clonotype richness than memory subsets. Sampling was restricted to blood, and TCR repertoires in tissues likely differ from the TCR repertoires found in blood. Pairwise subsampling indicated that sequencing depth was expected to affect the degree of clonotype sharing among donors. Rarefaction of sorted-subset datasets indicated incomplete sequencing despite the large sequencing depth.

Using the deep immunoSEQ assay, TCR CDR3 regions were amplified from genomic DNA by multiplex PCR. Extracted genomic DNA from each cell subset was spread evenly across all wells of several immunoSEQ 96-well plates, with each plate serving as a replicate. For sorted subsets, each replicate PCR was loaded with roughly 190 ng genomic DNA, equivalent to approximately 33,000 T cell genomes. The purified libraries were quantified using a Qubit 3.0 fluorometer, sized with a Bioanalyzer 2100, and then quantified again using the KAPA Library Quantification kit. A separate single-read 150-cycle Illumina NextSeq 550 flow cell was used to sequence each immunoSEQ 96-well plate. The paper's data handling went like this. Because the immunoSEQ output held only junctional sequences and lacked quality scores, the filtering could not match the filtering applied to full-length reads. To assign V/J genes and CDR3, sequences were annotated against IMGT germline references using PyIR, a Python wrapper for IgBLAST v1.9. Reads with weak V/J assignments (E-value above 1e-6), missing CDR3, stop codons, out-of-frame junctions, or ambiguous translated residues were removed. A V3J clonotype was defined by an identical inferred V gene, J gene, and CDR3 amino acid sequence. To compute the percentage overlap between repertoires, the number of shared unique clonotypes was divided by the size of the smaller repertoire. Three approaches were used to assess repertoire richness: RTK rarefaction, the Chao1 estimator, and Recon v2.1 estimates of unobserved clonotypes. For all TCRbeta clonotypes obtained by the gDNA method from a few donors, generation probabilities were computed with OLGA. TCRdb obtained this table from immuneACCESS and retained in-frame rearrangements with V and J assigned. These tables miss some clones; where compared with another copy, unresolved V genes account for less than half of the shortfall, and the remainder is unexplained. V and J calls and clone size are given by that table; D and trimming were obtained from the DNA. Within this sample are approximately 840,000 clones, with about 96% of them counted one time only. The top ten clones comprise about 0.21% of the sample.

Notes on this clone: The antigen this receptor binds is unknown. Per-base quality was not reported, and no clone a single base away is much larger than it.

The CDR1 and CDR2 encoded by the germline V gene (reference sequence) are SEHNR and FQNEAQ. The CDR3 covers 15 residues, taking in both the cysteine and the phenylalanine. The DNA shown is the 45-base CDR3, in frame from base 1. At the junction V is shortened by 5 bases and J by 1 base; bases outside the gene matches: 6. For the CD8 naive samples, CD45RO-negative cells were positively selected for CCR7, yielding a CD45RA+CCR7+ population from which TemRA cells were excluded. Healthy HIV-negative adults with no recently reported acute infections or vaccinations were included as donors. Every donor was a Caucasian adult living in Nashville, Tennessee, USA. After blood collection by leukapheresis, PBMCs were isolated using Ficoll-Histopaque density gradient centrifugation and then cryopreserved in the vapor phase of liquid nitrogen. Purity and quantity of every magnetically sorted T cell population were checked by analytical flow cytometry. Genomic DNA was isolated from each sorted fraction and quantified by UV absorbance on a Nanodrop 2000c.

The sequence joins TRBV7-9 to TRBJ2-7; the central 9 bases match TRBD2. Specimen: naive CD8+ T cells sorted from blood. The cell subset or site label of this sample denotes: CD45RA+CCR7+. The TCR comes from a man under 40 in good health. The CDR3 reads as follows: CASSPTSGPSYEQYF. The DNA sequence follows: TGTGCCAGCAGCCCAACTAGCGGGCCTTCCTACGAGCAGTACTTC.